A single sample gave rise to the 29 T cell receptor beta chains below, sequenced in a study of control samples from healthy donors and cancer patients. The protocol was immunoSEQ multiplex PCR, while the TCRdb copy is restricted to in-frame clones and leaves out a portion. The sample lists roughly 140,000 clones; about 94% were seen once. The sequenced material came from blood. These receptors were taken from a man aged 50-59 years in good health.

The chain couples TRBV2 to TRBJ2-4; D tentatively fits TRBD1 or TRBD2 (5 bases each). CDR1 and CDR2 (germline): SNHLY, FYNNEI. Between the trimmed V and J ends, which lost 6 bases and 0 bases, there was a span of 6 bases. The CDR3 length is 13 residues. CDR3 residues: CASRRGAKNIQYF. Written as DNA, the CDR3 is TGTGCCAGCAGGAGGGGAGCCAAAAACATTCAGTACTTC.

The J gene is TRBJ1-1, the V gene TRBV5-1, with TRBD1 as a possible D gene (5 bases). Germline assignment: CDR1 SGHRS and CDR2 YFSETQ. The V and J ends lost 4 bases and 3 bases respectively, with 19 bases between them. The CDR3 is 16 amino acids. The chain's CDR3 is CASSNFDTQGHTEAFF. CDR3 DNA sequence: TGCGCCAGCAGCAATTTCGACACGCAGGGACACACTGAAGCTTTCTTT.

The rearrangement uses TRBV24-1 and TRBJ1-1; possible D gene TRBD1, 5 bases. From germline, CDR1 is KGHDR and CDR2 SFDVKD. Trimming stripped 8 bases from V and 2 bases from J, with 20 bases between. The CDR3 consists of 16 residues. CDR3 bases: TGTGCCACCAATCGTCGAACCGGGGGTCGAAACACTGAAGCTTTCTTT. Its protein is CATNRRTGGRNTEAFF.

J is TRBJ2-7 and V is TRBV3-1 (or the pseudogene TRBV3-2); D remains unclear. The germline V and J ends were trimmed by 4 bases and 3 bases, with 4 bases remaining between them. CDR1 is LGHDT and CDR2 is YNNKEL in the germline V gene (reference sequence). The CDR3 has 11 amino acids. The CDR3 loop reads CASSLHYEQYF. The CDR3 nucleotides read TGTGCCAGCAGCCTACACTACGAGCAGTACTTC.

The chain links TRBV19 to TRBJ1-2; perhaps TRBD1 as D (6 bases). The CDR3 is made up of 18 amino acids. The V and J ends lost 1 base and 7 bases respectively, with 25 bases between them. CDR1 is LNHDA, CDR2 SQIVND, per germline (reference sequence). The CDR3 here is CASSIGERGQYHRGGYTF. As DNA, the CDR3 is TGTGCCAGTAGTATAGGCGAACGAGGACAGTATCACCGCGGTGGCTACACCTTC.

This chain connects TRBV19 to TRBJ1-4; D is uncertain. CDR1 and CDR2 from the germline V gene are LNHDA and SQIVND (reference sequence). The CDR3 loop spans 14 amino acids. Trimming took off 3 bases at V and 8 bases at J, with 13 bases between the two ends. The CDR3 region has the DNA TGTGCCAGTAGTATTACTGAGCCGGGAGAAAAACTGTTTTTT. Protein sequence: CASSITEPGEKLFF.

The V gene is TRBV7-9, the J gene TRBJ2-3; D ambiguous. Trimming left V 7 bases short and J 4 bases short, with 15 bases between. This CDR3 has 14 amino acids. Germline loops: CDR1 SEHNR, CDR2 FQNEAQ (reference sequence). The CDR3 sequence: CASTDPLGPDTQYF. The CDR3, as DNA: TGTGCCAGCACCGACCCCCTCGGTCCAGATACGCAGTATTTT.

This clone appeared once. The rearrangement links TRBV2 to TRBJ2-3; 7 bases align to TRBD1. The V segment lost 4 bases and the J segment 4 bases; nucleotides outside the gene matches: 8. The CDR3 is made up of 15 amino acids. CDR1 and CDR2 (germline): SNHLY, FYNNEI. The chain's CDR3 is CASSVGQAKADTQYF. CDR3 DNA: TGTGCCAGCAGTGTCGGACAGGCGAAGGCAGATACGCAGTATTTT. Together with reference TRBV2 and TRBJ2-3, the CDR3 gives the full variable domain: EPEVTQTPSHQVTQMGQEVILRCVPISNHLYFYWYRQILGQKVEFLVSFYNNEISEKSEIFDDQFSVERPDGSNFTLKIRSTKLEDSAMYFCASSVGQAKADTQYFGPGTRLTVL.

This rearrangement joins TRBV19 to TRBJ2-6, with TRBD1 as a possible D gene (5 bases). The CDR3 loop spans 15 amino acids. The V gene lost 6 bases and the J gene lost 5 bases, with 14 bases spanning the gap. Germline V gene data show CDR1 as LNHDA and CDR2 as SQIVND (reference sequence). DNA of the CDR3: TGTGCCAGTAGGCCAGGGTTAGTAAGGGCCAACGTCCTGACTTTC. Its protein is CASRPGLVRANVLTF.

The J gene is TRBJ2-1, the V gene TRBV7-2; TRBD1 matches 8 bases. The CDR3 has 14 residues. Germline CDR1 is SGHTA and CDR2 is FQGNSA. V shed 2 bases and J 8 bases; nucleotides not matched to a gene: 5. In DNA form, the CDR3 reads TGTGCCAGCAGCTTAACAGGGGGTGGGGATGAGCAGTTCTTC. This translates into CASSLTGGGDEQFF.

V and J are TRBV5-5 and TRBJ2-7, with 8 bases identical to TRBD2. Germline V gene lookup returns CDR1 SGHKS and CDR2 YYEKEE (reference sequence). This CDR3 spans 18 amino acids. Losses at the gene ends were 0 bases for V and 1 base for J; bases not matched to a gene: 12. The CDR3 DNA reads as TGTGCCAGCAGCTTGGCCGGACATTATAGCGGGAAGTCCTACGAGCAGTACTTC. Amino acid sequence: CASSLAGHYSGKSYEQYF.

This sequence joins TRBV6-1 and TRBJ2-1; maybe TRBD1 (7 bases). From germline, CDR1 is MNHNS and CDR2 SASEGT. The CDR3 is 16 residues long. V shed 7 bases and J shed 0 bases, with 16 bases lying between them. CDR3 residues: CASTETGTHSYNEQFF. Here the CDR3 DNA reads TGTGCCAGCACTGAGACAGGGACTCACTCCTACAATGAGCAGTTCTTC.

The chain is built from TRBV5-4 and TRBJ2-1; D is undetermined. Germline CDR1 and CDR2: SGHNT and YYREEE (reference sequence). The CDR3 covers 16 residues. With 0 bases removed from V and 1 base from J, the gap between germline ends came to 11 bases. DNA of the CDR3: TGTGCCAGCAGCTTGGCCCCCCGGACGTCCTACAATGAGCAGTTCTTC. Protein sequence: CASSLAPRTSYNEQFF.

The chain is built from TRBV10-3 and TRBJ1-5; 9 bases match TRBD1. The CDR3 contains 15 residues. From germline, CDR1 is ENHRY and CDR2 SYGVKD. Trimming at V came to 2 bases and at J to 7 bases, leaving 6 bases not matched to a gene. Written as DNA, the CDR3 is TGTGCCATCAGTGAGGCGGACAGGGGAGGACAGCCCCAGCATTTT. Translation gives CAISEADRGGQPQHF.

J is TRBJ1-2 and V is TRBV6-5; D ambiguous. The germline V gene has CDR1 MNHEY and CDR2 SVGAGI. V was cut by 2 bases and J by 4 bases, with 5 bases left in between. The CDR3 covers 12 residues. In nucleotides, the CDR3 is TGTGCCAGCAGTTACGGATTCTATGGCTACACCTTC. Translating it yields CASSYGFYGYTF.

The chain links TRBV12-3 or TRBV12-4 to TRBJ1-5; no reliable D call. CDR3 length: 13 amino acids. V was cut by 4 bases and J by 5 bases, with 9 bases left in between. In DNA, the CDR3 is TGTGCCAGCAGTTACGGCAGACATCAGCCCCAGCATTTT. Protein product: CASSYGRHQPQHF.

The gene calls are TRBV5-4 and TRBJ2-1; D is perhaps TRBD2 (6 bases). This CDR3 is built from 15 residues. Deletions cut 0 bases from V and 10 bases from J, with 17 bases between. Looked up from germline, CDR1 is SGHNT and CDR2 is YYREEE (reference sequence). The CDR3 reads CASSLEAGLKNEQFF. DNA of the CDR3: TGTGCCAGCAGCTTGGAGGCGGGATTGAAGAACGAGCAGTTCTTC.

The chain links TRBV6-6 to TRBJ1-3; 9 nucleotides align to TRBD1. The CDR3 is 17 amino acids. V lost 7 bases to trimming and J lost 2 bases; unmatched junction nucleotides: 12. In germline, CDR1 is MNHNY, CDR2 SVGAGI (reference sequence). The CDR3 sequence: CASIRTGALLAGNTIYF. CDR3 sequence (DNA): TGTGCCAGCATTCGGACAGGGGCTTTGTTAGCTGGAAACACCATATATTTT.

The V and J genes are TRBV7-9 and TRBJ2-5, with 11 positions matching TRBD2. This CDR3 contains 15 residues. V dropped 1 base and J dropped 4; count of bases not matched to a gene: 2. Germline values: CDR1 SEHNR, CDR2 FQNEAQ (reference sequence). DNA of the CDR3: TGTGCCAGCAGCTTAGGTCTAGCGGGGGGAGAGACCCAGTACTTC. Its protein is CASSLGLAGGETQYF.

The chain couples TRBV28 to TRBJ1-4; a possible D gene is TRBD1 (6 bases). The CDR3 runs to 15 residues. V lost 5 bases to trimming and J lost 7 bases, with 17 bases between them. Germline CDR1 reads MDHEN; CDR2 reads SYDVKM. CDR3 in DNA: TGTGCCAGCAGTAGAGCGGGACAAGGGGGTGAAAAACTGTTTTTT. It codes for CASSRAGQGGEKLFF. The complete variable domain, with remaining parts taken from reference TRBV28 and TRBJ1-4, reads DVKVTQSSRYLVKRTGEKVFLECVQDMDHENMFWYRQDPGLGLRLIYFSYDVKMKEKGDIPEGYSVSREKKERFSLILESASTNQTSMYLCASSRAGQGGEKLFFGSGTQLSVL.

Here the CDR3 reads CATSATTNEKLFF. CDR3 DNA sequence: TGTGCCACCAGTGCCACAACTAATGAAAAACTGTTTTTT. This rearrangement joins TRBV24-1 to TRBJ1-4, with D hard to call. The length of the CDR3 is 13 residues. V lost 5 bases and J 0 bases, leaving 3 bases between the germline ends. Germline lookup yields CDR1 KGHDR and CDR2 SFDVKD.

The CDR3 coding sequence is TGTGCCAGCAGCCTAAGGAGCTCCTATAATTCACCCCTCCACTTT. The encoded protein is CASSLRSSYNSPLHF. This chain connects TRBV7-9 to TRBJ1-6; D not resolved. Trimming took 5 bases from V and 0 from J, leaving 8 bases between them. The germline CDR1 and CDR2 sequences are SEHNR and FQNEAQ (reference sequence). The CDR3 contains 15 residues.

The CDR3 region is CASSKGEGASEKLFF. The CDR3 region has the DNA TGTGCCAGCAGCAAAGGGGAAGGGGCCTCTGAAAAACTGTTTTTT. The chain is built from TRBV21-1 and TRBJ1-4; the tabulated D call, TRBD1, remains unverified against the DNA. TRBV21-1 has pseudogene status. This CDR3 is built from 15 residues.

This clone was seen just once. The chain carries TRBV7-9 and TRBJ1-1; TRBD1 might be the D (5 bases). The CDR3 runs 13 residues. Germline V gene data show CDR1 as SEHNR and CDR2 as FQNEAQ (reference sequence). Trimming shortened V by 5 bases and J by 2 bases, and 9 bases separated the two germline ends. The chain's CDR3 is CASSADRNTEAFF. CDR3 DNA sequence: TGTGCCAGCAGCGCAGACAGAAACACTGAAGCTTTCTTT.

V and J are TRBV7-3 and TRBJ2-7; TRBD1 matches at 8 bases. The CDR3 consists of 14 residues. Germline CDR1 SGHTA, CDR2 FQGTGA. V was pared by 5 bases and J by 3 bases, with 6 bases of the junction left unmatched. The CDR3 reads CASSPGTGFYEQYF. The CDR3 DNA follows: TGTGCCAGCAGCCCCGGGACAGGTTTCTACGAGCAGTACTTC.

This clone came up once. The J gene is TRBJ1-1, the V gene TRBV27; TRBD1 matches 9 bases. The germline V gene has CDR1 MNHEY and CDR2 SMNVEV (reference sequence). The CDR3 has 15 residues. The V segment lost 2 bases and the J segment 6 bases; nucleotides outside the gene matches: 7. As DNA, the CDR3 is TGTGCCAGCAGTTTAGGCGGGACAGGGTTCGCTGAAGCTTTCTTT. This encodes CASSLGGTGFAEAFF.

The chain uses TRBV15 and TRBJ1-1, with 12 bases matching TRBD1. The V and J ends lost 0 bases and 4 bases, in that order; junction bases with no gene match: 9. Germline V gene data show CDR1 as LNHNV and CDR2 as YYDKDF (reference sequence). The CDR3 contains 18 residues. CDR3 nucleotide sequence: TGTGCCACCAGCAGAGATCGCGGGACAGGGGGCTTGGGCACTGAAGCTTTCTTT. Encoded protein: CATSRDRGTGGLGTEAFF. The full variable domain, completed using reference TRBV15 and TRBJ1-1, is DAMVIQNPRYQVTQFGKPVTLSCSQTLNHNVMYWYQQKSSQAPKLLFHYYDKDFNNEADTPDNFQSRRPNTSFCFLDIRSPGLGDTAMYLCATSRDRGTGGLGTEAFFGQGTRLTVV.

This rearrangement joins TRBV18 to TRBJ1-4; possibly TRBD1 for D (6 bases). This CDR3 has 14 amino acids. From germline, CDR1 is KGHSH and CDR2 LQKENI. The V end was cut by 3 bases, the J end by 2 bases, with 7 bases between. The CDR3 protein is CASSPGQTNEKLFF. DNA for the CDR3: TGTGCCAGCTCACCTGGACAGACTAATGAAAAACTGTTTTTT.

The chain carries TRBV9 and TRBJ1-6; the D is unclear. Trimming pared 0 bases from V and 8 bases from J, leaving 9 bases between. The CDR3 runs 14 residues. The V gene's germline CDR1 is SGDLS and CDR2 YYNGEE. The CDR3 region is CASSVGQVYSPLHF. The CDR3 DNA is TGTGCCAGCAGCGTAGGGCAGGTCTATTCACCCCTCCACTTT.